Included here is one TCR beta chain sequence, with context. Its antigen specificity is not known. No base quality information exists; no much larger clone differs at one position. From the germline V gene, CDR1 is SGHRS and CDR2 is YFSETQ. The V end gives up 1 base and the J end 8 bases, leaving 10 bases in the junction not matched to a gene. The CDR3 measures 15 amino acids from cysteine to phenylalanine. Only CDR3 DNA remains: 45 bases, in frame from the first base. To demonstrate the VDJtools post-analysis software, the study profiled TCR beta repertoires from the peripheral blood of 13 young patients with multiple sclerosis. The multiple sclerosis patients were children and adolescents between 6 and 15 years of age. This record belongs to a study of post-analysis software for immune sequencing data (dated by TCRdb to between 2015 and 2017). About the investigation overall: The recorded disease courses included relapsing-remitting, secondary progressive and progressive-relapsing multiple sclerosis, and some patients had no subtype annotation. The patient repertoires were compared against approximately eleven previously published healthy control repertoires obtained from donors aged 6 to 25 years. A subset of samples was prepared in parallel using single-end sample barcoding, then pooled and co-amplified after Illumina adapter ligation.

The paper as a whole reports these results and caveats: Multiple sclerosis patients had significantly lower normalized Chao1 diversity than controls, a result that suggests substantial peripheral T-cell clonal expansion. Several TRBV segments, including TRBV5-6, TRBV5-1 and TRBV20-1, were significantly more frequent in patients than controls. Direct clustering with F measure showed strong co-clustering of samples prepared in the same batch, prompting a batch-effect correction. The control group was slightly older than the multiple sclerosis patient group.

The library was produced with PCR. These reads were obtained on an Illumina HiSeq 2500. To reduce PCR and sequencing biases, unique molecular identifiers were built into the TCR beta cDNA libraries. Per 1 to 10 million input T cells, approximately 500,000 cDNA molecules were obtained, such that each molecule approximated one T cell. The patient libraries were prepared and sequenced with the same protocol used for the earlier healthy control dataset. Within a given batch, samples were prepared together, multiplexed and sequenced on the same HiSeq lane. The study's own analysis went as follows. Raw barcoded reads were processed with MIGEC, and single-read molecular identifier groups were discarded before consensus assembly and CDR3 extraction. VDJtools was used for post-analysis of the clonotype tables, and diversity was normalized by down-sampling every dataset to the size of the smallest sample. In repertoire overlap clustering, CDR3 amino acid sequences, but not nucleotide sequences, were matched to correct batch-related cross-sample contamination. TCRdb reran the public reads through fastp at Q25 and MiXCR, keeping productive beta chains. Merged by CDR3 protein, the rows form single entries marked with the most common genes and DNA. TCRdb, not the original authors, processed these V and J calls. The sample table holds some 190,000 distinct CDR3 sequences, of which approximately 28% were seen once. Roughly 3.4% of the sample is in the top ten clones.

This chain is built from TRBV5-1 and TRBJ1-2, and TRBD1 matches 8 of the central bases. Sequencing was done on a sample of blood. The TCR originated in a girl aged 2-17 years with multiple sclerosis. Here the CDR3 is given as CASSLPQGARSGYTF. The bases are TGCGCCAGCAGCTTGCCCCAGGGGGCAAGGAGCGGCTACACCTTC.